A selection of T cell receptor beta chains follows, all from one sample in a study of glioma-infiltrating T cells after dendritic cell vaccination. Clones were sequenced by immunoSEQ multiplex PCR, and TCRdb holds only the in-frame ones, with some missing. The table shows tens of thousands of clones, with 70% to 90% occurring only once. The starting material was blood, obtained after dendritic cell vaccination. The receptors come from a human donor with glioblastoma. Both conserved end residues are part of each CDR3. The D gene is left open where the match is weak. Rows give clone size only sometimes, using once, few, many, or a class for an expanded clone.

-	-	TRBJ2-2	TRBV15	CATSRDRLALNTGELFF	TGTGCCACCAGCAGAGATCGCCTAGCGCTAAACACCGGGGAGCTGTTTTTT
-	TRBD2	TRBJ2-2	TRBV7-3	CASSLRLAGGTGELFF	TGTGCCAGCAGCTTAAGACTAGCGGGTGGAACCGGGGAGCTGTTTTTT
once	TRBD1	TRBJ1-1	TRBV4-2	CASSQTGTGLMNTEAFF	TGTGCCAGCAGCCAAACCGGGACAGGATTAATGAACACTGAAGCTTTCTTT
-	-	TRBJ1-1	TRBV6-5	CASSYSGEDTEAFF	TGTGCCAGCAGTTACTCCGGGGAGGACACTGAAGCTTTCTTT
-	-	TRBJ2-3	TRBV5-1	CASSLGLITDTQYF	TGCGCCAGCAGCCTTGGACTGATCACAGATACGCAGTATTTT
-	-	TRBJ1-2	TRBV29-1	CSVGQLANYGYTF	TGCAGCGTTGGACAGTTAGCTAACTATGGCTACACCTTC
-	-	TRBJ2-7	TRBV7-2	CASSLALTPGRGYEQYF	TGTGCCAGCAGCTTAGCTTTAACCCCCGGACGGGGCTACGAGCAGTACTTC
-	-	TRBJ2-7	TRBV5-4	CASSFSNEQYF	TGTGCCAGCAGCTTTTCTAACGAGCAGTACTTC
-	-	TRBJ1-2	TRBV5-8	CASSLGGINYGYTF	TGTGCCAGCAGCTTGGGAGGGATTAACTATGGCTACACCTTC
-	-	TRBJ2-3	TRBV7-9	CASSQGTSGTDTQYF	TGTGCCAGCTCCCAGGGAACCTCCGGCACAGATACGCAGTATTTT
-	TRBD1	TRBJ1-3	TRBV9	CASDRESSGNTIYF	TGTGCCAGCGACAGGGAGAGCTCTGGAAACACCATATATTTT
once	TRBD1	TRBJ2-1	TRBV10-3	CAITRTGSNEQFF	TGTGCCATCACGCGGACAGGGTCGAATGAGCAGTTCTTC
-	TRBD1	TRBJ2-2	TRBV7-6	CASSLGQSPGELFF	TGTGCCAGCAGCCTGGGACAGTCCCCCGGGGAGCTGTTTTTT
-	TRBD1	TRBJ1-5	TRBV4-1	CASSQYRGVGPQHF	TGCGCCAGCAGCCAATACAGGGGGGTAGGGCCCCAGCATTTT
few	-	TRBJ2-1	TRBV5-8	CASSSWDNNEQFF	TGTGCCAGCAGCTCTTGGGACAACAATGAGCAGTTCTTC
-	-	TRBJ2-7	TRBV6-6	CASSPDRYDEQYF	TGTGCCAGCAGCCCCGACAGGTACGACGAGCAGTACTTC
-	-	TRBJ2-7	TRBV5-5	CASSLEIQGYEQYF	TGTGCCAGCAGCTTGGAAATACAGGGCTACGAGCAGTACTTC
-	TRBD1	TRBJ1-2	TRBV29-1	CSVDKTGGNYGYTF	TGCAGCGTGGATAAGACAGGGGGTAACTATGGCTACACCTTC
-	TRBD1	TRBJ2-7	TRBV5-1	CASSLEGAERLTYEQYF	TGCGCCAGCAGCTTGGAGGGGGCGGAGAGACTTACCTACGAGCAGTACTTC
-	-	TRBJ1-1	TRBV7-9	CASSSEDRSTEAFF	TGTGCCAGCAGCTCCGAAGACAGGTCCACTGAAGCTTTCTTT
-	TRBD2	TRBJ2-1	TRBV4-1	CASSQGTSVGNEQFF	TGCGCCAGCAGCCAAGGGACTAGCGTTGGCAATGAGCAGTTCTTC
-	-	TRBJ2-1	TRBV7-3	CASSQGGVEQFF	TGTGCCAGCAGCCAGGGTGGGGTTGAGCAGTTCTTC
once	TRBD1	TRBJ1-1	TRBV19	CASSPPIDRGHQNTEAFF	TGTGCCAGTAGTCCCCCCATCGACAGGGGGCACCAGAACACTGAAGCTTTCTTT
-	-	TRBJ2-3	TRBV4-1	CASSQAGVEADTQYF	TGCGCCAGCAGCCAAGCGGGGGTTGAAGCAGATACGCAGTATTTT
-	-	TRBJ1-1	TRBV18	CASSPGDMNTEAFF	TGTGCCAGCTCACCAGGGGACATGAACACTGAAGCTTTCTTT
-	-	TRBJ2-5	TRBV6-1	CASSMDRLETQYF	TGTGCCAGCAGCATGGACAGATTGGAGACCCAGTACTTC
few	-	TRBJ1-4	TRBV18	CASSPLLTGATNEKLFF	TGTGCCAGCTCACCACTCTTAACAGGCGCAACTAATGAAAAACTGTTTTTT
-	TRBD1	TRBJ1-5	TRBV6-1	CASSARQGQPQHF	TGTGCCAGCAGCGCCCGACAGGGCCAGCCCCAGCATTTT
-	-	TRBJ1-5	TRBV19	CASSIDFISNQPQHF	TGTGCCAGTAGTATAGATTTTATTAGCAATCAGCCCCAGCATTTT
-	TRBD1	TRBJ2-1	TRBV5-1	CASGTQGAGEQFF	TGCGCCAGCGGGACTCAGGGGGCGGGTGAGCAGTTCTTC
once	-	TRBJ1-5	TRBV6-1	CASRLWGDSNQPQHF	TGTGCCAGCAGACTTTGGGGGGATAGCAATCAGCCCCAGCATTTT
-	-	TRBJ2-2	TRBV4-2	CASSQSVGVGELFF	TGTGCCAGCAGCCAAAGTGTGGGAGTCGGGGAGCTGTTTTTT
-	TRBD1	TRBJ2-1	TRBV7-9	CASSSKRPGQGVNEQFF	TGTGCCAGCAGCTCAAAACGCCCGGGACAGGGGGTTAATGAGCAGTTCTTC
few	-	TRBJ2-7	TRBV2	CASSALSEQYF	TGTGCCAGCAGTGCCCTTTCCGAGCAGTACTTC
-	-	TRBJ2-1	TRBV30	CAWSVLYEQFF	TGTGCCTGGAGTGTTCTATATGAGCAGTTCTTC
-	TRBD1	TRBJ1-1	TRBV7-6	CASSEDRGDFTEAFF	TGTGCCAGCAGCGAGGACAGGGGGGATTTCACTGAAGCTTTCTTT
-	-	TRBJ2-1	TRBV5-1	CASSLLGQGPRAYNEQFF	TGCGCCAGCAGCTTGTTGGGTCAGGGGCCACGGGCCTACAATGAGCAGTTCTTC
-	-	TRBJ1-2	TRBV28	CASSLTANYGYTF	TGTGCCAGCAGTTTAACGGCTAACTATGGCTACACCTTC
-	TRBD2	TRBJ2-7	TRBV5-1	CASTERGGSYEQYF	TGCGCCAGCACCGAGCGGGGGGGGTCCTACGAGCAGTACTTC
-	TRBD1	TRBJ2-3	TRBV5-1	CASSLDRGGTDTQYF	TGCGCCAGCAGCTTGGACAGGGGAGGCACAGATACGCAGTATTTT
-	-	TRBJ1-2	TRBV6-5	CASSHRPTGFGYTF	TGTGCCAGCAGCCATCGCCCGACAGGCTTCGGCTACACCTTC